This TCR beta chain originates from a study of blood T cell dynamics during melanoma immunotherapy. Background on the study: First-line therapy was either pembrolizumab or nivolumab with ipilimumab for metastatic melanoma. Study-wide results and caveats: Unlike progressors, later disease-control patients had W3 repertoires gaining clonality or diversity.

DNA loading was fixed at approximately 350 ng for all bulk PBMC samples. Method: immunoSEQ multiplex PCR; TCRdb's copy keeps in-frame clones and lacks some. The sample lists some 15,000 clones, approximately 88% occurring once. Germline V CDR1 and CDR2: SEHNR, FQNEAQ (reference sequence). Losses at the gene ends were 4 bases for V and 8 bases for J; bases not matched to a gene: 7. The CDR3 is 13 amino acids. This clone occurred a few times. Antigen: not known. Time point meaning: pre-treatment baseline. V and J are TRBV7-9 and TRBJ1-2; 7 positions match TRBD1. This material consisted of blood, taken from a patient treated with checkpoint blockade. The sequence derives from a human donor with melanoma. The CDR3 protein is CASSSGTVGGYTF. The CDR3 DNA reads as TGTGCCAGCAGCTCCGGGACAGTCGGCGGCTACACCTTC.